This TCR beta chain was profiled in a study of cytomegalovirus exposure and HLA in healthy donors. The wider study: Assignment to the Caucasian-associated ancestry cluster applied to over 70% of the approximately 400 genotyped donors. Study results and limitations: Earlier analysis yielded a pattern in which most TCR beta V segments were productive about 90% or about 30% of the time. Later genetic work tied a missense DCLRE1C variant to beta-chain V and J trimming.

Primers: 60 Vbeta forward and 13 Jbeta reverse. Authors' data handling: Later, 65 million to 85 million unique TCR beta chains were counted in an analysis, and about 12 million of them were shared. Profiling relied on immunoSEQ multiplex PCR, and the TCRdb table lists in-frame clones only, not all of them. V and J calls and clone size are copied from that table; D and trimming were computed from the DNA. Of around 200,000 clones listed, approximately 84% are singletons. The germline gives CDR1 MNHNY, CDR2 SVGAGI (reference sequence). Trimming removed 10 bases at V and 2 bases at J, with 10 bases between. This CDR3 has 12 amino acids. As to this clone: The antigen remains undetermined.

The sequence was collected from a woman aged 45-65 years in good health and CMV-seropositive. The rearrangement links TRBV6-6 to TRBJ2-3; TRBD2 is a possible D gene (6 bases). What was sequenced was PBMCs. CDR3 DNA sequence: TGTGCCACCCGGACTAACACAGATACGCAGTATTTT. Translation: CATRTNTDTQYF.